One and the same sample provided the 9 T cell receptor beta chains below, sequenced in a study of molecular identifiers for immune sequencing clone quantification. TCRdb analysed the PCR reads with MiXCR anew, one entry per CDR3 protein. The data contain under 800,000 distinct CDR3 sequences, roughly 27% of them seen just once; the ten biggest clones take up roughly 0.83%. Sequenced material: naive CD8+ T cells from blood, with Jurkat cell RNA spiked in. Specified subset: FACS-sorted CD8+CD4-CCR7+CD45RA+ naive T cells. The receptors were sampled from a human donor in good health. Some libraries in this study had Jurkat cell RNA spiked in.

Regarding this clonotype: One junction end does not reproduce the germline sequence, and a read error may be involved. The chain links TRBV27 to TRBJ2-7; D is uncertain. Germline loops: CDR1 MNHEY, CDR2 SMNVEV (reference sequence). The length of the CDR3 is 14 residues. CDR3 sequence: CAGSSLITAYEQYF. The CDR3 nucleotides are TGTGCCGGCAGTTCTCTCATCACTGCCTACGAGCAGTACTTC.

To note about this clonotype: This clone may be a read error of a much larger clone one base away. This chain connects TRBV5-6 to TRBJ1-1; D gene ambiguous. The CDR3 has 11 residues. Germline CDR1 is SGHDT and CDR2 is YYEEEE. CDR3 protein: CGSSLLTEAFF. Written as DNA, the CDR3 is TGTGGCAGCAGCTTGCTAACTGAAGCTTTCTTT.

The CDR3 reads CASSQDMSNQGTDTQYF. The CDR3 DNA sequence: TGCGCCAGCAGCCAAGATATGTCCAATCAGGGCACAGATACGCAGTATTTT. The chain is built from TRBV4-1 and TRBJ2-3; D gene ambiguous. Between the trimmed V and J ends, which lost 0 bases and 1 base, there was a span of 14 bases. The CDR3 consists of 17 residues. Per germline, CDR1 MGHRA and CDR2 YSYEKL.

This chain connects TRBV4-3 to TRBJ2-6, with D perhaps given as TRBD1 or TRBD2 (6 bases each). V was trimmed by 0 bases and J by 5 bases, leaving 11 bases between them. Germline V CDR1 and CDR2: LGHNA, YSLEER. The CDR3 length is 16 residues. The CDR3 DNA sequence: TGCGCCAGCAGCCAAGATCGGGGGACATGGGCCAACGTCCTGACTTTC. This translates into CASSQDRGTWANVLTF.

The rearrangement joins TRBV5-1 to TRBJ2-2; the D call may be TRBD1 or TRBD2 (5 bases each). Between the trimmed V and J ends, which lost 4 bases and 1 base, there was a span of 8 bases. Germline CDR1 is SGHRS and CDR2 is YFSETQ. The CDR3 spans 14 residues. CDR3 sequence (DNA): TGCGCCAGCAGCAGGGACGGGAACACCGGGGAGCTGTTTTTT. Its protein product is CASSRDGNTGELFF.

In this sample, this clonotype turned up once. The chain is built from TRBV30 and TRBJ1-5, with TRBD1 matching 11 bases. After removal of 4 bases from V and 6 bases from J, the junction contained 5 bases not matched to a gene. Germline CDR1 reads GTSNPN; CDR2 reads SVGIG (reference sequence). The CDR3 runs to 14 residues. CDR3: CAWTSGTGGQPQHF. CDR3 coding DNA: TGTGCCTGGACGTCCGGGACAGGGGGTCAGCCCCAGCATTTT.

V usage is TRBV6-2 or TRBV6-3 and J usage is TRBJ2-2; D gene unclear. V was cut by 7 bases and J by 7 bases, with 16 bases left in between. Germline V lookup: CDR1 MNHEY, CDR2 SVGEGT. The length of the CDR3 is 14 residues. CDR3 residues: CASTEAPTSGELFF. The CDR3 DNA is TGTGCCAGCACAGAGGCCCCAACAAGCGGGGAGCTGTTTTTT.

This clonotype was found many times. The chain joins TRBV4-1 to TRBJ1-1, with D unclear. This CDR3 contains 13 residues. Trimming removed 4 bases at V and 0 bases at J, with 6 bases between. Germline V lookup: CDR1 MGHRA, CDR2 YSYEKL. The CDR3 DNA follows: TGCGCCAGCAGCCGGACTATGAACACTGAAGCTTTCTTT. Residues: CASSRTMNTEAFF.

This clonotype was observed at least ten times. The chain has TRBV4-3 and TRBJ2-7, with 10 nucleotides matching TRBD2. Germline V gene lookup returns CDR1 LGHNA and CDR2 YSLEER. V trimming: 0 bases; J trimming: 2 bases; junction bases outside the gene matches: 4. The CDR3 sequence is 16 residues long. The CDR3 DNA sequence: TGCGCCAGCAGCCAAGATGAAACTAGCGGGGCCTACGAGCAGTACTTC. Translated, it gives CASSQDETSGAYEQYF.